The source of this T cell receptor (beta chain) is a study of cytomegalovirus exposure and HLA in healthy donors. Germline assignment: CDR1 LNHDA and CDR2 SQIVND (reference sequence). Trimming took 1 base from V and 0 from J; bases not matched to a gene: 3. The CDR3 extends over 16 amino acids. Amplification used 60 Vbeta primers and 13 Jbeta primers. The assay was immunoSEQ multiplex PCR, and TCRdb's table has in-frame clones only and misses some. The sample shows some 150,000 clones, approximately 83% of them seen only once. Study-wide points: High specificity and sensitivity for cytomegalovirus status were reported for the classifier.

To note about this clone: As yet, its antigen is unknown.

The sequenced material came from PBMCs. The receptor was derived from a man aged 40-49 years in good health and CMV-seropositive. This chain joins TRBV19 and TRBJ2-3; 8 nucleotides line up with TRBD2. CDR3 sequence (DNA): TGTGCCAGTAGTATAGGAGCGGGGGTAAGCACAGATACGCAGTATTTT. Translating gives CASSIGAGVSTDTQYF.